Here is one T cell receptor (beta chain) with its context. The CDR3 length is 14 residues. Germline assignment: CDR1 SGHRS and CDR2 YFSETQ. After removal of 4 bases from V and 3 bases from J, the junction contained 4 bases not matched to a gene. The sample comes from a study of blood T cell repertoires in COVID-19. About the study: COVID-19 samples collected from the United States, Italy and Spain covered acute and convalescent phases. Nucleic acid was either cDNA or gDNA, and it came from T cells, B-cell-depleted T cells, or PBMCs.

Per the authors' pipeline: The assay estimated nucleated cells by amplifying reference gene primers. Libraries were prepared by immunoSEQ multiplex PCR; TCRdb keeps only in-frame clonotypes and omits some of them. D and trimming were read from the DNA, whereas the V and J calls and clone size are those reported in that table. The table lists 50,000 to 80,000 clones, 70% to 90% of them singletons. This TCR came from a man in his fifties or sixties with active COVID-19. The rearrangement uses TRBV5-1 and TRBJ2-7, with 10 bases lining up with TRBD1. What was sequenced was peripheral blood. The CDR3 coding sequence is TGCGCCAGCAGCCCGGGACAGGGGCGCTACGAGCAGTACTTC. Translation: CASSPGQGRYEQYF.